A single T cell receptor beta chain is shown here with its context. This sample stems from a study of control samples from healthy donors and cancer patients. Assay: immunoSEQ multiplex PCR; the TCRdb copy retains only in-frame clones and omits some. Here the sample spans tens of thousands of clones, less than 80% being singletons. The specimen was PBMCs. The origin of this receptor is a man aged 60 to 69 with head and neck cancer.

The CDR3 loop reads CATSRGTSGLPYLNEQFF. The DNA of the CDR3 is TGTGCCACCAGCAGAGGGACTAGCGGCCTTCCGTACCTCAATGAGCAGTTCTTC. The chain has TRBV15 and TRBJ2-1; 10 positions match TRBD2. V shed 1 base and J 6 bases; nucleotides not matched to a gene: 12. CDR1 and CDR2 (germline): LNHNV, YYDKDF (reference sequence). CDR3 length equals 18 residues.